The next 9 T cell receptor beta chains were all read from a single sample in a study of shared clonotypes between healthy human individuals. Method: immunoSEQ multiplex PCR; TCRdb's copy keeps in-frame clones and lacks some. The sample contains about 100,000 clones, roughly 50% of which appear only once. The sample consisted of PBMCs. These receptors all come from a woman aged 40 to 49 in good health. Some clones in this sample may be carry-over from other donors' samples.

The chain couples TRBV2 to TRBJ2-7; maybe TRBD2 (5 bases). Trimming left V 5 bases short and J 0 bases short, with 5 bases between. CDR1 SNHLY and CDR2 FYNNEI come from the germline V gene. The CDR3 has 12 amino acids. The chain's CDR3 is CASSRGSYEQYF. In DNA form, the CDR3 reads TGTGCCAGCAGTCGGGGCTCCTACGAGCAGTACTTC.

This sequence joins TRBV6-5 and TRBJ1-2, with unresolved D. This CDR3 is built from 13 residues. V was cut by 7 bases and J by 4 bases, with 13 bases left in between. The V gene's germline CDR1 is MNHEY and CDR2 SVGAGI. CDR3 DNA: TGTGCCAGCAATCCCGGGGATGGCTATGGCTACACCTTC. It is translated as CASNPGDGYGYTF.

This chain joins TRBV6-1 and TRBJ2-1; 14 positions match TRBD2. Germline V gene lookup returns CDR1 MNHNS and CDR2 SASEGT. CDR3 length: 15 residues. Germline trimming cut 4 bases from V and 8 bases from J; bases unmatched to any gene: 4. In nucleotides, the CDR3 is TGTGCCAGCAGTGCTGGACTAGCGGGAGGCTATGAGCAGTTCTTC. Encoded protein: CASSAGLAGGYEQFF.

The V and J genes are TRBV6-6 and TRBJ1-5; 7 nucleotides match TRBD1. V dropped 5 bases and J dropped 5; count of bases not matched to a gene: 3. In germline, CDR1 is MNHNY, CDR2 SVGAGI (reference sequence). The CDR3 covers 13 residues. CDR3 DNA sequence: TGTGCCAGCAGTCGGGACAGTTATCAGCCCCAGCATTTT. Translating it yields CASSRDSYQPQHF.

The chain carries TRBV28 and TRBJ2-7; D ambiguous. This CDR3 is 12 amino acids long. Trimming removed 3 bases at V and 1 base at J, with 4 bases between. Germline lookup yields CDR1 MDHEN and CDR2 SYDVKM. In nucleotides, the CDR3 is TGTGCCAGCAGTTTTGAGTCCTACGAGCAGTACTTC. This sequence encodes CASSFESYEQYF.

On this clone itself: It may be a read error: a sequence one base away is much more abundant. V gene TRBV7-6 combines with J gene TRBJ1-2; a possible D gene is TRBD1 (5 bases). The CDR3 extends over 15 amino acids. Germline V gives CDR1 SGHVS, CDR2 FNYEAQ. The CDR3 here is CASGLNPQGRYGYTF. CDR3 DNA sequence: TGTGCCAGCGGCTTAAACCCCCAGGGTCGGTATGGCTACACCTTC.

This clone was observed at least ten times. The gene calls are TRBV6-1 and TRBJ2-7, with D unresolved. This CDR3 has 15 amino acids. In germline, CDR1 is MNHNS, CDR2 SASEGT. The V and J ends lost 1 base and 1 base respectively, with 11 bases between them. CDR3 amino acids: CASSEGAEVSYEQYF. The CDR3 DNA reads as TGTGCCAGCAGTGAAGGAGCCGAGGTATCCTACGAGCAGTACTTC.

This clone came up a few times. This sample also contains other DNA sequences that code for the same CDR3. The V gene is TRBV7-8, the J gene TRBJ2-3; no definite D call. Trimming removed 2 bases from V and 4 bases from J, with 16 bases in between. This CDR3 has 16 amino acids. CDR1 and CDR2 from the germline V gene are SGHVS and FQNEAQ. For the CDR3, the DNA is TGTGCCAGCAGCTTAACGATCGAGGTACGATCAGATACGCAGTATTTT. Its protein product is CASSLTIEVRSDTQYF.

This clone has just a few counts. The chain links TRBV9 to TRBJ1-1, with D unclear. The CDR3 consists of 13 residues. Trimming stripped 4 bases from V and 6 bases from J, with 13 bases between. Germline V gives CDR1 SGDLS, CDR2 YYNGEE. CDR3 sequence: CASSPSGKPEAFF. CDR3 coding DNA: TGTGCCAGCAGCCCCTCCGGCAAACCTGAAGCTTTCTTT.